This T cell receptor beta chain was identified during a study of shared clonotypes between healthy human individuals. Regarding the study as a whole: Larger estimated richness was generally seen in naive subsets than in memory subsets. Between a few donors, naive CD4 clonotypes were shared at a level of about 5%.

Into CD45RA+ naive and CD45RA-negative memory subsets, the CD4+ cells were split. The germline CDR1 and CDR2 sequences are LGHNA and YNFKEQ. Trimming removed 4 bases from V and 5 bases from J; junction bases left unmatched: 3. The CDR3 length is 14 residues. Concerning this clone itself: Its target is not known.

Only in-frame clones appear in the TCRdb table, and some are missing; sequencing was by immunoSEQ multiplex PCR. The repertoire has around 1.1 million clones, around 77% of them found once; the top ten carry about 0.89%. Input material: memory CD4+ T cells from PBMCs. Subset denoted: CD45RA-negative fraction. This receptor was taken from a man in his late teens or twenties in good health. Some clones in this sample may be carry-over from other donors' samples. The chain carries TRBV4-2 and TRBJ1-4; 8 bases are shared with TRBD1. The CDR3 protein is CASSRDRQNEKLFF. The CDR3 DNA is TGTGCCAGCAGCCGGGACAGGCAGAATGAAAAACTGTTTTTT.